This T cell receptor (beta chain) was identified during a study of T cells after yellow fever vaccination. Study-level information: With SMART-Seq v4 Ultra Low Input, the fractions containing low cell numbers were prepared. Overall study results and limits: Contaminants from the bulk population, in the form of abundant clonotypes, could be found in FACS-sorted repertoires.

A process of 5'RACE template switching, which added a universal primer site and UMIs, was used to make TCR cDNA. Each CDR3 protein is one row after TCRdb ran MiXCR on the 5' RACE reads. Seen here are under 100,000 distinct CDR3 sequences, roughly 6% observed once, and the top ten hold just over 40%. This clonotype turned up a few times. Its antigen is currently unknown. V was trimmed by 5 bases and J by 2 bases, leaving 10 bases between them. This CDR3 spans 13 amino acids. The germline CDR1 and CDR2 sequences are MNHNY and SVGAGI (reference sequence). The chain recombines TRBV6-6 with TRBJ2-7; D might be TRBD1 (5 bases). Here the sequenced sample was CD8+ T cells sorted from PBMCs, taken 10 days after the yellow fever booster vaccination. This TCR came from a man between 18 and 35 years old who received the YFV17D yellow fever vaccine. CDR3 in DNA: TGTGCCAGCAGTAAAGACAGCACCTACGAGCAGTACGTC. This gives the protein CASSKDSTYEQYV.